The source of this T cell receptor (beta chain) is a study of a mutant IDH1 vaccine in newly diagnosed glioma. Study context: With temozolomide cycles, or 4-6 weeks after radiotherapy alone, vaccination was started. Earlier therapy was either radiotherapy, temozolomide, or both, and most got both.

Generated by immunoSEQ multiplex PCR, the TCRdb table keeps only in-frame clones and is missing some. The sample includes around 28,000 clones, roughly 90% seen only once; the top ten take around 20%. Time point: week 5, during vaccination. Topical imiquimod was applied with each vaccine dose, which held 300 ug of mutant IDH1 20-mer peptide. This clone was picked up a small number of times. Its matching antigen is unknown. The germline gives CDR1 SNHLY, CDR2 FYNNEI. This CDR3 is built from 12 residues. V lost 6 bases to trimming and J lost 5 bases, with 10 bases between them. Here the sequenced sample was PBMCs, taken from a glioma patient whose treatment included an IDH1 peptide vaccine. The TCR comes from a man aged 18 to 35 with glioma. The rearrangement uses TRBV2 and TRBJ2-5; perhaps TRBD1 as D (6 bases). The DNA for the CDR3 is TGTGCCAGCAGCAGGGGTGAGGAGACCCAGTACTTC. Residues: CASSRGEETQYF.